These T cell receptor beta chains were read from a single sample in a study of cytomegalovirus exposure and HLA in healthy donors. Profiling relied on immunoSEQ multiplex PCR, and the TCRdb table lists in-frame clones only, not all of them. The repertoire holds some 70,000 clones, with 76% as singletons. The sequenced sample consisted of PBMCs. The receptors originated from a man between 18 and 29 years old in good health and CMV-seronegative. The conserved cysteine and the conserved F or W are not part of the CDR3 here. Fields, in order: V gene, J gene, CDR3 protein.

TRBV10-3	TRBJ1-3	AISELRDSGNTIY
TRBV23-1	TRBJ1-5	ASSAKGAPQPQH
TRBV9	TRBJ1-2	ASSRQFYGYT
TRBV7-6	TRBJ2-1	ASRKDLGLPPNEQF
TRBV5-1	TRBJ2-1	ASSLDGIEQF
TRBV25-1	TRBJ2-2	ASSEWTAGELF
TRBV18	TRBJ2-5	ASSGQGSETQY
TRBV5-1	TRBJ2-1	ASSLGQGDEQF
TRBV25-1	TRBJ2-1	ASRPSGGFYNEQF
TRBV6-1	TRBJ1-3	ASSEAGGTIY
TRBV7-8	TRBJ2-1	ASSPSSGGAYNEQF
TRBV29-1	TRBJ2-3	SVEPGQGADTQY